Ten or more counts support the clone carrying this T cell receptor beta chain. Its target is unknown. Germline assignment: CDR1 MNHEY and CDR2 SVGEGT. J lost 3 bases, V lost 5 bases, and 8 bases had no gene match. This CDR3 has 16 amino acids. Primed by a sample-barcoded 5' primer and a J-beta primer mix, a second PCR proceeded for about 7 to 12 cycles. MiXCR was run by TCRdb on the 5' RACE reads, yielding one entry per CDR3 protein. Among approximately 800,000 distinct CDR3 sequences, roughly 35% were seen once, and the ten largest hold over 10%. These data are taken from a study of blood T cells in healthy people across ages. General study findings and limits: Age showed a roughly linear inverse relationship with TCR beta diversity per million T cells.

Sample: blood. The chain couples TRBV6-2 or TRBV6-3 to TRBJ2-3; 10 positions match TRBD2. This TCR was sampled from a man in his late teens or twenties in good health. Here the CDR3 reads CASSRWTSGKTDTQYF. Here the CDR3 DNA reads TGTGCCAGCAGTAGATGGACTAGCGGAAAAACAGATACGCAGTATTTT.